This T cell receptor beta chain stems from a study of tumor and adjacent non-tumor tissue in lung cancer. The library came from three nested PCR rounds adapted from ARM-PCR protocols. TCRdb reprocessed the multiplex PCR reads via MiXCR and lists one record per CDR3 protein. The sample includes about 200,000 distinct CDR3 sequences, 70% to 75% seen only once; the top ten take roughly 24%. The template was RNA from unsorted bulk tissue. In its sample, this clonotype was seen a few times. This sequence originates from a man aged 55 to 69 with non-small cell lung cancer. The sequenced material came from lung tumor tissue.

The CDR3 DNA is TGTGCCAGCAGTTTCGGGGGACTAGTAGGGTACTTC. Translating it yields CASSFGGLVGYF. V is TRBV28 and J is TRBJ2-7, with 8 bases that match TRBD2. CDR3 length equals 12 residues. V was pared by 3 bases and J by 12 bases, with 7 bases of the junction left unmatched. Germline CDR1 MDHEN, CDR2 SYDVKM.